This TCR beta chain was sequenced during a study of cytomegalovirus exposure and HLA in healthy donors. General study points: Through in vitro validation, a few CMV-associated chains were shown to be specific for CMV antigens. A later analysis, which compared TCR beta chains of equal frequency, found the HLA-associated ones more clonally expanded. According to a later analysis, donors in an Asian-associated ancestry cluster reportedly had fewer N-insertions than the approximately 670-donor mean.

The CDR3 has 14 residues. The V gene end was trimmed by 4 bases and the J gene end by 3 bases; junction bases not matched to a gene: 1. Germline CDR1 is SGHDN and CDR2 is FVKESK. Primers included in the PCR were 60 Vbeta and 13 Jbeta primers. Only in-frame clones appear in the TCRdb table, and some are missing; sequencing was by immunoSEQ multiplex PCR. The sample consists of roughly 180,000 clones, 75% to 85% of them appearing once. With respect to this clone: Its antigen is still unknown.

This rearrangement joins TRBV14 to TRBJ2-3, with 10 bases fitting TRBD2. The TCR was taken from a woman under 30 in good health and CMV-seropositive. Sample: PBMCs. The CDR3 loop is CASSLAGGTDTQYF. CDR3 sequence (DNA): TGTGCCAGCAGCCTAGCGGGGGGAACAGATACGCAGTATTTT.